Listed here are 24 T cell receptor beta chains from one sample, sequenced in a study of T cell repertoires in cytomegalovirus infection. One entry per CDR3 protein results from TCRdb running MiXCR on the reads. The sample yields approximately 490,000 distinct CDR3 sequences, around 10% seen once. The sequenced sample consisted of PBMCs. The origin of the receptors is a human donor in good health (CMV status not recorded). Some clones in this sample may be carry-over from other donors' samples.

This clonotype occurred many times. V and J are TRBV12-3 or TRBV12-4 and TRBJ2-3; unclear D gene. The germline V and J ends were trimmed by 3 bases and 8 bases, with 12 bases remaining between them. CDR3 length: 13 amino acids. CDR3 sequence: CASSLGSPGTQYF. Here the CDR3 DNA reads TGTGCCAGCAGTTTGGGGTCCCCAGGTACGCAGTATTTT.

Ten or more counts support this clonotype. The chain carries TRBV7-2 and TRBJ1-6; 7 nucleotides line up with TRBD1. CDR1 and CDR2 (germline): SGHTA, FQGNSA. J gave up 9 bases and V 5 bases, and 7 bases lay outside the gene matches. The CDR3 extends over 14 amino acids. CDR3 coding DNA: TGTGCCAGCAGCGAGAGACAGGGTTTTTCACCCCTCCACTTT. It is translated as CASSERQGFSPLHF.

This clonotype was seen at least ten times. The chain couples TRBV2 to TRBJ1-1; 8 positions agree with TRBD1. Per the germline V gene, CDR1 is SNHLY and CDR2 is FYNNEI. V gave up 5 bases and J gave up 6 bases; unmatched junction bases: 8. This CDR3 region has 14 residues. CDR3 bases: TGTGCCAGCAGTTCCGGACAGGGTGGGCCTGAAGCTTTCTTT. Residues: CASSSGQGGPEAFF.

This clonotype was detected many times. V and J are TRBV11-1 and TRBJ1-6; D unresolved. Germline V gene sequence: CDR1 SGHAT, CDR2 FQDESV (reference sequence). Trimming took off 3 bases at V and 7 bases at J, with 7 bases between the two ends. The CDR3 covers 13 residues. In nucleotides, the CDR3 is TGTGCCAGCAGCTTTACACGGAATTCACCCCTCCACTTT. This encodes CASSFTRNSPLHF.

In its sample, this clonotype was seen many times. J is TRBJ2-3 and V is TRBV4-1; the D call may be TRBD1 or TRBD2 (5 bases each). V lost 0 bases to trimming and J lost 0 bases, with 10 bases between them. The CDR3 is 16 residues long. Germline V gene lookup returns CDR1 MGHRA and CDR2 YSYEKL. Written as DNA, the CDR3 is TGCGCCAGCAGCCAAGATCGGGACGGGAGCACAGATACGCAGTATTTT. Its translation: CASSQDRDGSTDTQYF.

CDR3 region: CASSVSAPGEQYF. CDR3 nucleotides: TGCGCCAGCAGCGTCAGCGCGCCGGGCGAGCAGTACTTC. The genes are TRBV5-1 and TRBJ2-7; D is uncertain. This CDR3 is 13 amino acids long. V gave up 4 bases and J gave up 6 bases, with 14 bases separating them. Germline CDR1 reads SGHRS; CDR2 reads YFSETQ.

This chain connects TRBV9 to TRBJ1-2; a weak D match, TRBD1 (6 bases). Per the germline V gene, CDR1 is SGDLS and CDR2 is YYNGEE. The CDR3 spans 15 residues. Trimming took 3 bases from V and 5 from J, leaving 17 bases between them. The CDR3 loop reads CASSAYDGTQYGYTF. CDR3 in DNA: TGTGCCAGCAGCGCCTATGACGGGACACAGTATGGCTACACCTTC.

V and J are TRBV29-1 and TRBJ2-1; 9 bases are shared with TRBD2. Germline-derived CDR1 and CDR2 are SQVTM and ANQGSEA. V trimming: 4 bases; J trimming: 9 bases; junction bases outside the gene matches: 7. The CDR3 consists of 13 residues. The CDR3, as DNA: TGCAGCGTTGGGCGGGAGGGCCGTGGTGAGCAGTTCTTC. The encoded protein is CSVGREGRGEQFF.

This clonotype was counted a few times. The genes are TRBV23-1 and TRBJ1-5, with 9 nucleotides matching TRBD1. TRBV23-1 is noted as an ORF with a role that remains uncertain. J lost 1 base, V lost 6 bases, and 10 bases had no gene match. The CDR3 loop spans 17 amino acids. CDR3 bases: TGCGCCAGCAGCCGGGACAGGGCGGCGGAGAGCAATCAGCCCCAGCATTTT. Translation: CASSRDRAAESNQPQHF.

At least ten counts were recorded for this clonotype. This chain uses TRBV20-1 with TRBJ2-7; tentatively, D is TRBD1 (6 bases). The CDR3 loop spans 14 amino acids. Trimming stripped 6 bases from V and 2 bases from J, with 17 bases between. CDR1 DFQATT and CDR2 SNEGSKA come from the germline V gene (reference sequence). CDR3 DNA sequence: TGCAGTGCGGGACATAATAACCGAGCCTACGAGCAGTACTTC. Amino acid sequence: CSAGHNNRAYEQYF.

This clonotype was found a few times. The V and J genes are TRBV11-2 and TRBJ2-3; 8 bases are shared with TRBD1. Germline trimming cut 5 bases from V and 0 bases from J; bases unmatched to any gene: 13. Germline V gene data show CDR1 as SGHAT and CDR2 as FQNNGV. The CDR3 totals 18 residues. The CDR3 sequence is CASSTRTGTSSSTDTQYF. CDR3 DNA sequence: TGTGCCAGCAGCACCCGGACAGGGACATCATCTAGCACAGATACGCAGTATTTT.

There are many counts of this clonotype. The chain couples TRBV28 to TRBJ1-6; 8 bases align to TRBD1. The junction had 7 bases not matched to a gene; V was cut back by 5 bases and J by 10 bases. The CDR3 spans 14 residues. Germline V gives CDR1 MDHEN, CDR2 SYDVKM. CDR3 sequence (DNA): TGTGCCAGCAGTCCGGAGGACAGGGTCTCACCCCTCCACTTT. It specifies CASSPEDRVSPLHF.

This clonotype was seen a handful of times. The chain is built from TRBV29-1 and TRBJ2-2; D gene uncertain. Germline CDR1 is SQVTM and CDR2 is ANQGSEA. CDR3 size: 13 residues. V lost 2 bases, J lost 0 bases, and 4 bases lay in between. CDR3 amino acids: CSVETANTGELFF. As DNA, the CDR3 is TGCAGCGTTGAAACGGCGAACACCGGGGAGCTGTTTTTT.

In this sample, this clonotype turned up many times. The rearrangement links TRBV6-6 to TRBJ2-1; possible D gene TRBD2, 5 bases. The germline V gene encodes CDR1 MNHNY and CDR2 SVGAGI (reference sequence). The ends were cut back, 2 bases at V and 10 bases at J, with 18 bases in the middle. This CDR3 spans 15 amino acids. The CDR3 spells CASSYPSPTPNEQFF. The CDR3 coding sequence is TGTGCCAGCAGTTACCCTAGCCCCACCCCGAACGAGCAGTTCTTC.

In this sample, this clonotype turned up many times. This chain connects TRBV4-1 to TRBJ1-1; maybe TRBD1 (5 bases). V was trimmed by 4 bases and J by 2 bases, leaving 11 bases between them. This CDR3 is built from 14 residues. Per germline, CDR1 MGHRA and CDR2 YSYEKL. The CDR3 bases are TGCGCCAGCAGCCTTCCAAGGGGCAACACTGAAGCTTTCTTT. It encodes CASSLPRGNTEAFF.

This rearrangement joins TRBV14 to TRBJ1-5; D remains unclear. This CDR3 is built from 13 residues. Germline assignment: CDR1 SGHDN and CDR2 FVKESK. The V and J ends lost 7 bases and 5 bases respectively, with 12 bases between them. The CDR3 region is CASIHSTDQPQHF. CDR3 coding DNA: TGTGCCAGCATCCATAGTACAGATCAGCCCCAGCATTTT. The variable domain in full, with the rest retrieved from reference TRBV14 and TRBJ1-5, is EAGVTQFPSHSVIEKGQTVTLRCDPISGHDNLYWYRRVMGKEIKFLLHFVKESKQDESGMPNNRFLAERTGGTYSTLKVQPAELEDSGVYFCASIHSTDQPQHFGDGTRLSIL.

The V and J genes are TRBV3-1 and TRBJ1-2, with TRBD1 as a possible D gene (5 bases). The CDR3 sequence is 17 residues long. Trimming stripped 0 bases from V and 0 bases from J, with 14 bases between. Germline V CDR1 and CDR2: LGHDT, YNNKEL (reference sequence). The CDR3 nucleotides are TGTGCCAGCAGCCAAGAGGGGCAGGCTTTAGCTAACTATGGCTACACCTTC. Protein product: CASSQEGQALANYGYTF.

The rearrangement uses TRBV6-5 and TRBJ1-1; TRBD1 is a possible D gene (5 bases). This CDR3 region has 16 residues. The germline V gene has CDR1 MNHEY and CDR2 SVGAGI. The V gene lost 9 bases and the J gene lost 1 base, with 21 bases spanning the gap. The DNA of the CDR3 is TGTGCCAGTCGTCGGGGCAGCAGAAACCCGAACACTGAAGCTTTCTTT. It is translated as CASRRGSRNPNTEAFF.

The chain links TRBV20-1 to TRBJ2-2, with 10 bases identical to TRBD1. The J segment lost 1 base and the V segment lost 2 bases, leaving 13 bases of the junction unmatched. The CDR3 has 19 amino acids. Germline lookup yields CDR1 DFQATT and CDR2 SNEGSKA (reference sequence). CDR3 sequence reads: CSARLKGTGEIVNTGELFF. The DNA for the CDR3 is TGCAGTGCTAGACTAAAGGGGACAGGGGAAATTGTGAACACCGGGGAGCTGTTTTTT.

The chain carries TRBV29-1 and TRBJ1-1, with D unresolved. CDR1 is SQVTM, CDR2 ANQGSEA, per germline. This CDR3 is built from 11 residues. V was pared by 5 bases and J by 4 bases, with 8 bases between. The CDR3: CSVFCSTEAFF. The DNA for the CDR3 is TGCAGCGTTTTCTGCAGCACTGAAGCTTTCTTT.

This clonotype was found many times. The CDR3 region is CASSPPATYEQYF. The DNA of the CDR3 is TGTGCCAGCAGCCCACCCGCCACCTACGAGCAGTACTTC. The genes are TRBV12-3 or TRBV12-4 and TRBJ2-7; no firm D call. There are 13 residues in the CDR3. Trimming stripped 6 bases from V and 2 bases from J, with 11 bases between.

This clonotype was observed at least ten times. The V gene is TRBV11-2, the J gene TRBJ2-5, with D perhaps assigned TRBD1 or TRBD2 (5 bases each). V was pared by 2 bases and J by 4 bases, with 14 bases between. This CDR3 region has 15 residues. Germline values: CDR1 SGHAT, CDR2 FQNNGV. CDR3 sequence (DNA): TGTGCCAGCAGCTTATTTCGGGACGGCGGAGAGACCCAGTACTTC. Translating gives CASSLFRDGGETQYF. The whole variable domain, filled in from reference TRBV11-2 and TRBJ2-5, reads EAGVAQSPRYKIIEKRQSVAFWCNPISGHATLYWYQQILGQGPKLLIQFQNNGVVDDSQLPKDRFSAERLKGVDSTLKIQPAKLEDSAVYLCASSLFRDGGETQYFGPGTRLLVL.

The sample holds many counts of this clonotype. One junction end does not reproduce the germline sequence, and a read error may be involved. The rearrangement links TRBV12-3 or TRBV12-4 to TRBJ1-5, with TRBD1 identical over 8 bases. The CDR3 length is 14 residues. The CDR3 nucleotides are TGTGCCAGCAGATTAGACAGGGGTAATCAGCCCCAGCATTTT. The encoded protein is CASRLDRGNQPQHF.

This clonotype was recorded many times. The chain employs TRBV12-3 or TRBV12-4 and TRBJ2-2; D is perhaps TRBD1 (6 bases). V was cut by 6 bases and J by 4 bases, with 15 bases left in between. This CDR3 region has 15 residues. The CDR3 reads CASRRRRGTTGELFF. Here the CDR3 DNA reads TGTGCCAGCAGGCGCCGTAGGGGGACCACCGGGGAGCTGTTTTTT.